This T cell receptor beta chain appears in the sequencing data of a study of T cells in Graves' hyperthyroidism and ophthalmopathy (dated by TCRdb to between 2018 and 2021). General notes on the study: Peripheral blood was collected at initial diagnosis, before any treatment. The 100 or so discovery patients were randomly split 7:3 into training and test sets. TCR Vbeta CDR3 sequencing of 120 to 150 peripheral blood samples (43 ophthalmopathy, under 80 hyperthyroidism and some 17 progressor patients) is reported in the paper. A discovery cohort of approximately 97 patients, approximately 44 with Graves' ophthalmopathy and over 55 with stable Graves' hyperthyroidism, was used to find distinguishing TCR V-J signatures. Thyroid tissue and blood T-cell repertoires from over 5 Graves' hyperthyroidism patients were also compared in the study. Prospective prediction of ophthalmopathy was tested in an independent validation cohort consisting of under 20 hyperthyroidism patients and more than 15 patients who later progressed to ophthalmopathy. After blood sampling, hyperthyroidism patients were treated with methimazole at a starting dose of 30 mg daily, and ophthalmopathy patients were treated with high-dose intravenous methylprednisolone. The research as a whole found: During validation, the model predicted progression to ophthalmopathy a median of about 6.3 months ahead of onset, with around 70% sensitivity and roughly 75% specificity. Most expanded thyroid clonotypes (frequency above 0.001) were also found in blood, which suggests that blood repertoires may mirror thyroid immune responses. A model built on a 13 V-J signature distinguished ophthalmopathy from stable hyperthyroidism, reaching over 85% sensitivity and around 81% specificity in cross-validation and 80%/75% in testing. Sample size was not statistically predetermined, and investigators were not blinded to group allocation.

Graves' hyperthyroidism was defined as stable when no progression to ophthalmopathy occurred over 18 months of follow-up. The hyperthyroidism patients were between 18 and 65 years old and newly diagnosed, with a disease duration of less than 2 months. Any patient with an uncontrolled infection, another autoimmune disease, pregnancy or lactation was excluded. Diagnoses were based on clinical symptoms, serum thyroxine and TRAb, thyroid ultrasound and orbital computed tomography. PBMCs were isolated from 7.5 to 10 ml of fresh peripheral blood by Ficoll-Paque density gradient centrifugation. Total RNA was extracted with Trizol reagent, and quality was checked on an Agilent 2100 Bioanalyzer. This clonotype was recorded at least ten times. No cognate antigen has been identified for it. No clone much larger than this one lies a single base away; base qualities are absent. From cysteine to phenylalanine, the CDR3 is 14 amino acids long. Solely the CDR3 DNA is kept, with 42 bases framed from the first base. Here V drops 6 bases and J drops 7 bases, and the junction holds 8 bases not matched to any gene. CDR1 and CDR2 (MDHEN, SYDVKM) derive from the germline V gene.

Amplification of TCR beta CDR3 regions was carried out from RNA transcripts. A first-round RT-PCR of the TCR CDR3 used the HTBI primer set with the Qiagen OneStep RT-PCR kit. The libraries were constructed in a second round of multiplex PCR and then size-selected and purified. Libraries were sequenced paired-end with 100 bp reads on an Illumina HiSeq2000. From the authors' description of their analysis: SOAPnuke was used to process the raw data, throwing out any read that contained adapters or uncalled bases, had a mean Phred below 15, or lacked an exact constant-primer or identifier match. High-quality paired reads were merged with COPE v1.2.5, and unique nucleotide sequences were defined as clonotypes. MiTCR v1.1 was used to align the clonotypes against IMGT TRBV, TRBD and TRBJ reference segments. Analysis was restricted to V-J combinations with a frequency above 0.0001, which covered 98% to 99.2% of repertoires. The TCS score was defined as F50 (clonal expansion) divided by E x V (chaos), with BLOSUM62-based TCRdist calculated between CDR3 peptides within each V-J. Welch's t-statistics and random forest reduced fewer than 550 V-J features to 13, which were used in a naive Bayes classifier (R e1071). The public reads were run again by TCRdb, first through fastp at Q25 and then through MiXCR, and only productive beta chains were kept. Every CDR3 protein is listed once, alongside the most common genes and DNA of its rows. These V and J calls originate from TCRdb's pipeline instead of the authors' own analysis. The sample table holds about 360,000 distinct CDR3 sequences, of which approximately 13% were seen once. In total, the top ten clones hold 9.2% of the sample.

The TCR originated in a young woman with Graves' hyperthyroidism. Sequencing was carried out using blood. The chain is made from TRBV28 and TRBJ2-1; the central 8 bases match TRBD2. The DNA reads as follows: TGTGCCAGCAGATCTTCTAGCGGGCAAAATGAGCAGTTCTTC. Its protein product is CASRSSSGQNEQFF.